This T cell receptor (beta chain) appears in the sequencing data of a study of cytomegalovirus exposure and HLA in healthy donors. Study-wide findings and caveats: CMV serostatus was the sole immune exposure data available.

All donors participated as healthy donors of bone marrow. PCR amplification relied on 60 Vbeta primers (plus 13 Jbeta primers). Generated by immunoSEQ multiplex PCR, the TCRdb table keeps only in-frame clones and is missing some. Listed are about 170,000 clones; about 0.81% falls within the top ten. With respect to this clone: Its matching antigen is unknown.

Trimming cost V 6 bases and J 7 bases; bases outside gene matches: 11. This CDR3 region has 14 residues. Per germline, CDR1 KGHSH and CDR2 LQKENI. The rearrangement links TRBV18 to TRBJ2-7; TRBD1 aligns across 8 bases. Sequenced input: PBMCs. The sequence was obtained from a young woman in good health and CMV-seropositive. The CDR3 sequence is CASSSAQGAWEQYF. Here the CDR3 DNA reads TGTGCCAGCTCCTCCGCCCAGGGGGCTTGGGAGCAGTACTTC.